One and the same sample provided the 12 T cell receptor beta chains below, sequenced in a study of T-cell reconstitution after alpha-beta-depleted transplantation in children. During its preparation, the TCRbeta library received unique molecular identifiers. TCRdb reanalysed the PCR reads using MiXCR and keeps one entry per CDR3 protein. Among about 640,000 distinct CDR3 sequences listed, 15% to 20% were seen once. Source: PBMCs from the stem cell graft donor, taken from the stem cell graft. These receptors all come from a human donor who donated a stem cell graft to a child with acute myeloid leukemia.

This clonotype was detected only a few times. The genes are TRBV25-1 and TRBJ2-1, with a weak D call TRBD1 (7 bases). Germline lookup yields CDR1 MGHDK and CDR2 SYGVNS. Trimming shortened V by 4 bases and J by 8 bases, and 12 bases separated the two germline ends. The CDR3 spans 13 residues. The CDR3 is CASSGAGGHEQFF. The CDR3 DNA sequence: TGTGCCAGCAGTGGGGCAGGGGGGCATGAGCAGTTCTTC.

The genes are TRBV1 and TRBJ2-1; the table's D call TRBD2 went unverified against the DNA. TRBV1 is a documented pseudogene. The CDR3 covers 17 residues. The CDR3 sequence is CTSTLGRLAMAYNEQFF. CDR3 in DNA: TGCACCAGCACGCTAGGCCGCCTAGCTATGGCATACAATGAGCAGTTCTTC.

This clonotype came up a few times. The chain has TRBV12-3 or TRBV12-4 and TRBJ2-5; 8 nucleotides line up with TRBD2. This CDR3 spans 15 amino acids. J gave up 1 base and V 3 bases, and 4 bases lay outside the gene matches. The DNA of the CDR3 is TGTGCCAGCAGTTTTAATGCGGGGGGCCAAGAGACCCAGTACTTC. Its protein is CASSFNAGGQETQYF.

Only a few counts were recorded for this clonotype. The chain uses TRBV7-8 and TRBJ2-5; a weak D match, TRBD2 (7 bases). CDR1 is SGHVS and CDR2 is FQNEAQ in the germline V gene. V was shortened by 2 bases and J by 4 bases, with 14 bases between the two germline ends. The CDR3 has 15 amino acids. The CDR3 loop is CASSLNTGRGETQYF. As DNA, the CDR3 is TGTGCCAGCAGCTTAAACACAGGGAGGGGAGAGACCCAGTACTTC.

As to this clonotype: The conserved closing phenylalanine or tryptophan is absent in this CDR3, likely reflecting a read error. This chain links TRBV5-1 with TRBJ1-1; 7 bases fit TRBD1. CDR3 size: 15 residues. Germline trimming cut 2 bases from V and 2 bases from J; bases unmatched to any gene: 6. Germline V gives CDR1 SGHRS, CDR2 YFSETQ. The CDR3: CASSFTGDSNTEAFL. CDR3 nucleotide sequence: TGCGCCAGCAGCTTTACAGGGGACTCAAACACTGAAGCTTTCCTT.

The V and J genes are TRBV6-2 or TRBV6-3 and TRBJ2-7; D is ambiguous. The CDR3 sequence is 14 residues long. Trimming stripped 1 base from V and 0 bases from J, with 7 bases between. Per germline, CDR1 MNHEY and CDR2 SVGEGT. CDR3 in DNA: TGTGCCAGCAGTTACTTTGACACCTCCTACGAGCAGTACTTC. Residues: CASSYFDTSYEQYF.

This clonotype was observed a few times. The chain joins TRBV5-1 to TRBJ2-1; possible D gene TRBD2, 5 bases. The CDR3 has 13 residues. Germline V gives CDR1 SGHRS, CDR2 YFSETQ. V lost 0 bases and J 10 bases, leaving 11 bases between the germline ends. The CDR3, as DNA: TGCGCCAGCAGCTTGGCCCCGGCGGGCGAGCAGTTCTTC. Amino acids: CASSLAPAGEQFF.

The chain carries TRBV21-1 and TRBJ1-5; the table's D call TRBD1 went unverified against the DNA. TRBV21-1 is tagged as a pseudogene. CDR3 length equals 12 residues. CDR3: CASYTGNQPQHF. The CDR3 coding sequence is TGTGCCAGCTATACAGGGAACCAGCCCCAGCATTTT.

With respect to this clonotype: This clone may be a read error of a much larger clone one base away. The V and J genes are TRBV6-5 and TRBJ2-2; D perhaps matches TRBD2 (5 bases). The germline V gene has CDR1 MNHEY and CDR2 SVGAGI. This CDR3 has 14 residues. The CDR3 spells CASSYSGSTGELIF. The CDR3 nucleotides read TGTGCCAGCAGTTACTCAGGGTCGACCGGGGAGCTGATTTTT.

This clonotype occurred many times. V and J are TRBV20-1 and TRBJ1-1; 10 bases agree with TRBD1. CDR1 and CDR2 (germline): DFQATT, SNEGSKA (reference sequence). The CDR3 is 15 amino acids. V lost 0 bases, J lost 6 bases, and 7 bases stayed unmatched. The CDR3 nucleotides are TGCAGTGCTAGAGATCTTAGACAGGGGGCCTCTGAAGCTTTCTTT. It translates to CSARDLRQGASEAFF.

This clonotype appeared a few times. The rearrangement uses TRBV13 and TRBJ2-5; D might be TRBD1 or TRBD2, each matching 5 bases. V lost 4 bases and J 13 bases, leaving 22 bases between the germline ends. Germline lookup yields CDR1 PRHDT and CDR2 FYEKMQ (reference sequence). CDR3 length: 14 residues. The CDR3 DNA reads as TGTGCCAGCAGCTCGGGACGCCAGGATCCCTCCTCGTACTTC. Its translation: CASSSGRQDPSSYF.

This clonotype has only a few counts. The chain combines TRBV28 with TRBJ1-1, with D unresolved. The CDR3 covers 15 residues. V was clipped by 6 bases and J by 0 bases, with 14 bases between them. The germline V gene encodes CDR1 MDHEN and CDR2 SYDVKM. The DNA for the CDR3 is TGTGCCAGCAGACCTATGGCCTCTGTGAACACTGAAGCTTTCTTT. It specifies CASRPMASVNTEAFF.